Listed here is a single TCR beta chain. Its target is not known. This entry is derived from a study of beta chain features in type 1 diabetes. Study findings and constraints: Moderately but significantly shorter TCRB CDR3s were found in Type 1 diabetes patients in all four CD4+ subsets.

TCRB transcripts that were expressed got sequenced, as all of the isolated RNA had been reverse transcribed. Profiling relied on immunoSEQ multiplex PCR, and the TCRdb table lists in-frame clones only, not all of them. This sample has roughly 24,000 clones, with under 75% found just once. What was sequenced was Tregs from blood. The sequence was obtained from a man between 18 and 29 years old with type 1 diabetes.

The CDR3 nucleotides read TGTGCCAGCAGCGTAAGTGGGACAGGGGTTTACGAGCAGTACTTC. This codes for CASSVSGTGVYEQYF. This sequence joins TRBV11-2 and TRBJ2-7; 10 nucleotides match TRBD1. J was trimmed by 4 bases and V by 5 bases; bases with no gene match: 8. The CDR3 contains 15 residues. The germline V gene has CDR1 SGHAT and CDR2 FQNNGV.